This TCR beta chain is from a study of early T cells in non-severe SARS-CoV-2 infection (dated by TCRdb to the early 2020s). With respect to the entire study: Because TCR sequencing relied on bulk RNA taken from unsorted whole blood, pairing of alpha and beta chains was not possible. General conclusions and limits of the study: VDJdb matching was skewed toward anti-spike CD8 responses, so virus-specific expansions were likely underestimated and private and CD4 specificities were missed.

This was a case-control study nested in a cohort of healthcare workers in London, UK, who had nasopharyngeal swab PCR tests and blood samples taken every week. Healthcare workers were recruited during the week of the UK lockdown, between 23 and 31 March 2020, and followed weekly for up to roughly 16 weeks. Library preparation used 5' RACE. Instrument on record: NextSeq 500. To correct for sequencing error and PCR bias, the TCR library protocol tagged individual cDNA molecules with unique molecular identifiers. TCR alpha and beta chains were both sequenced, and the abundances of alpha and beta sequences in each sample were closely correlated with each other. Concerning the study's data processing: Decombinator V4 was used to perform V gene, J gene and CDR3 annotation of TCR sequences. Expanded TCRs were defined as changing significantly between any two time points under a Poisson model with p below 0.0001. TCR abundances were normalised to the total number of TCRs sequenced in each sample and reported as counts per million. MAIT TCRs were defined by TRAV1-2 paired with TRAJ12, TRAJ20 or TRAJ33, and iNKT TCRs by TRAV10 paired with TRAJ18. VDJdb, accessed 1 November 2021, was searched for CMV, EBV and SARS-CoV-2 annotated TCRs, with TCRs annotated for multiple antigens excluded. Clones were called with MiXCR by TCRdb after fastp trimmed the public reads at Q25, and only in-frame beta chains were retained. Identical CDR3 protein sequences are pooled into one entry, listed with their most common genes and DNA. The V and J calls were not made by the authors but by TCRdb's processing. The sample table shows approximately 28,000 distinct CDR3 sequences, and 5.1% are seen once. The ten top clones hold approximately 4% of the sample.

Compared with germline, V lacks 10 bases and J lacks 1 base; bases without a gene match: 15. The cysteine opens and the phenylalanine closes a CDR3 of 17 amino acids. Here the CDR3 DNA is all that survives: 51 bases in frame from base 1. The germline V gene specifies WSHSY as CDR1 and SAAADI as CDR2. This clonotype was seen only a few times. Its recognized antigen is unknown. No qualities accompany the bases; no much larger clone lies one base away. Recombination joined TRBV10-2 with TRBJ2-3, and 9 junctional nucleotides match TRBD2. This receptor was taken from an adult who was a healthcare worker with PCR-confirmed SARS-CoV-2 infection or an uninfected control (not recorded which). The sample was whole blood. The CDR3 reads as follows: CATWGLAGRNRTDTQYF. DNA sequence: TGCGCCACCTGGGGTCTAGCGGGGCGAAATCGCACAGATACGCAGTATTTT.